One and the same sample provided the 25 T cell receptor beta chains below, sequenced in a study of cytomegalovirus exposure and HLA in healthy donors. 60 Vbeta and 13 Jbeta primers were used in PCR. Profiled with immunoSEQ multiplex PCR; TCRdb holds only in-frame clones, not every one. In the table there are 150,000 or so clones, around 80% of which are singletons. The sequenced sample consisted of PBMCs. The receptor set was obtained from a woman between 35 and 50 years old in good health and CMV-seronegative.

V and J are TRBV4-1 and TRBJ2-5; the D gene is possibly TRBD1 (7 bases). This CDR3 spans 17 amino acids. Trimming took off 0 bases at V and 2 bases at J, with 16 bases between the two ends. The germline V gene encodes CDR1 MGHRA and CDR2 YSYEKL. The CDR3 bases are TGCGCCAGCAGCCAAGAAACCCGGACAGGAGGGCAAGAGACCCAGTACTTC. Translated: CASSQETRTGGQETQYF.

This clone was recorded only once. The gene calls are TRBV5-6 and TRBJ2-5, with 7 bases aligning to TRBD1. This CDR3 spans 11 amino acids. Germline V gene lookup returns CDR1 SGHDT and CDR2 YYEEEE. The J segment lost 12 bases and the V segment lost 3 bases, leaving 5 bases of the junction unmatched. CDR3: CASSSDRDKYF. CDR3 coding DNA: TGTGCCAGCAGCTCCGACAGGGATAAGTACTTC. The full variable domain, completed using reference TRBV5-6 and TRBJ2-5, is DAGVTQSPTHLIKTRGQQVTLRCSPKSGHDTVSWYQQALGQGPQFIFQYYEEEERQRGNFPDRFSGHQFPNYSSELNVNALLLGDSALYLCASSSDRDKYFGPGTRLLVL.

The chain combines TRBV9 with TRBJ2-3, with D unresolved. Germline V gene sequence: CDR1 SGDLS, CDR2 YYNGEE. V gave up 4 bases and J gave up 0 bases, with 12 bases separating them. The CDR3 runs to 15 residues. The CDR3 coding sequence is TGTGCCAGCAGCTTAGTAGGAGCTAGCACAGATACGCAGTATTTT. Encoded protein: CASSLVGASTDTQYF.

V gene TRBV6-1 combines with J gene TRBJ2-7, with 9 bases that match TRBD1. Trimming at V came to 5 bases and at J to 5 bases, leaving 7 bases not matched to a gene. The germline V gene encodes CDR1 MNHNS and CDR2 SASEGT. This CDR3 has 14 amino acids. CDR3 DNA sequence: TGTGCCAGCAGTAGCGGGACAGGGTACAACGAGCAGTACTTC. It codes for CASSSGTGYNEQYF.

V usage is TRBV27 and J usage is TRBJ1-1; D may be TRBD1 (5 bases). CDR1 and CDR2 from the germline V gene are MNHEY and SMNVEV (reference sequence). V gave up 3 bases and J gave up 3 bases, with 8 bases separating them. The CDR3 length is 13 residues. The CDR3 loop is CASSLRGYTEAFF. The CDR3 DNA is TGTGCCAGCAGTTTGCGGGGGTACACTGAAGCTTTCTTT.

The CDR3 sequence is CAWSKTGDGQPQHF. In DNA, the CDR3 is TGTGCCTGGAGTAAAACAGGGGATGGACAGCCCCAGCATTTT. J is TRBJ1-5 and V is TRBV30; 7 bases line up with TRBD1. In germline, CDR1 is GTSNPN, CDR2 SVGIG (reference sequence). The V and J ends lost 2 bases and 7 bases, in that order; junction bases with no gene match: 8. This CDR3 comprises 14 residues.

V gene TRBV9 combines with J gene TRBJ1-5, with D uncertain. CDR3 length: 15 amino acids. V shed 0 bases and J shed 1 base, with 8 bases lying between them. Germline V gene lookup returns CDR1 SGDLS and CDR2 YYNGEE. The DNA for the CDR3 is TGTGCCAGCAGCGTAGATCCAGTCAGCAATCAGCCCCAGCATTTT. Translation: CASSVDPVSNQPQHF.

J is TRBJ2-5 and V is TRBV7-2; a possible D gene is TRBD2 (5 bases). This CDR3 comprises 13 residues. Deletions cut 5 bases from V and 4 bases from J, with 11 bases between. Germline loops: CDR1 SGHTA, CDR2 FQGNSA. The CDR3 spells CASSPGLRETQYF. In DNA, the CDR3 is TGTGCCAGCAGCCCAGGACTTAGAGAGACCCAGTACTTC.

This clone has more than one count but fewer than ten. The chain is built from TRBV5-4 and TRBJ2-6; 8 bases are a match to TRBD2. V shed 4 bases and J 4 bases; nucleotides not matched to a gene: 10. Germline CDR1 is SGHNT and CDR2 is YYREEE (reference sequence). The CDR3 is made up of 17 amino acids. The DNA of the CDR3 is TGTGCCAGCAGCCCGGGGGGGGCCCGTTCCGGGGCCAACGTCCTGACTTTC. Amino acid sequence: CASSPGGARSGANVLTF.

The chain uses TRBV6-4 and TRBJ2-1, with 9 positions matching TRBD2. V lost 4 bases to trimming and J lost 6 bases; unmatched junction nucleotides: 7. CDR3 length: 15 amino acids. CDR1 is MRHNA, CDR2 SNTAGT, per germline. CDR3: CASSVIAGEGNEQFF. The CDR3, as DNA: TGTGCCAGCAGTGTTATAGCGGGAGAGGGCAATGAGCAGTTCTTC.

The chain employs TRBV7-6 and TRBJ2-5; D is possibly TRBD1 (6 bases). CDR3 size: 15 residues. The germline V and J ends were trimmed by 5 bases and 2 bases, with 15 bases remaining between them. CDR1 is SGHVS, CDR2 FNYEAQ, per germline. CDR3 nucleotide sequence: TGTGCCAGCAGCAAACCCGGACAGAAGCAAGAGACCCAGTACTTC. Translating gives CASSKPGQKQETQYF.

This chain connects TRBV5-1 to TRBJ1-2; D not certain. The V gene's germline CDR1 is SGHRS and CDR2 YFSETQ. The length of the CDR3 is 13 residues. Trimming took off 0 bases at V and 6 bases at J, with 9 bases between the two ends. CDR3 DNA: TGCGCCAGCAGCTTGGATGTGGGCAATGGCTACACCTTC. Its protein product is CASSLDVGNGYTF.

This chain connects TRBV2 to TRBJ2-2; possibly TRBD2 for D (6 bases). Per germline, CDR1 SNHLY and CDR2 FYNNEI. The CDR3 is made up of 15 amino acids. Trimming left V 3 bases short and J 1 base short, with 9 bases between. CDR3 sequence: CASSDLGGNTGELFF. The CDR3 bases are TGTGCCAGCAGTGATCTGGGAGGGAACACCGGGGAGCTGTTTTTT.

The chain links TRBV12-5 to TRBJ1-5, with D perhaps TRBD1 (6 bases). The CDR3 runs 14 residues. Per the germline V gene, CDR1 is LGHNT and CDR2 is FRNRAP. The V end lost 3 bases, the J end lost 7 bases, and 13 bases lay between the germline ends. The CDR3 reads CASGLGAGQQPQHF. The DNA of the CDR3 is TGTGCTAGTGGTTTAGGAGCGGGACAACAGCCCCAGCATTTT.

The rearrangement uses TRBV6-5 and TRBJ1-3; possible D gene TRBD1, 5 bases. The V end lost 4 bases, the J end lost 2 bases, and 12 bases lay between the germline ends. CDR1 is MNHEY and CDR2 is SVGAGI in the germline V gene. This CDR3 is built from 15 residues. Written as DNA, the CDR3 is TGTGCCAGCAGTTTTAGGGGTCTAGCTGGAAACACCATATATTTT. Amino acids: CASSFRGLAGNTIYF.

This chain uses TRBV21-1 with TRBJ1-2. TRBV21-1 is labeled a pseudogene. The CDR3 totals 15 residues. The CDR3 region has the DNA TGTGCCAGCAGCAAAGGTGGAGGCAGGCCGAGGGGCTACACCTTC. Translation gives CASSKGGGRPRGYTF.

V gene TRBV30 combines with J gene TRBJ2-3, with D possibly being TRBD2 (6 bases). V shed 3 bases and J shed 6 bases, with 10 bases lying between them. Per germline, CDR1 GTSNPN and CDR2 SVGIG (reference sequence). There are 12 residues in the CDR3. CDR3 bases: TGTGCCTGGAGCGCGGCGGGGGATACGCAGTATTTT. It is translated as CAWSAAGDTQYF.

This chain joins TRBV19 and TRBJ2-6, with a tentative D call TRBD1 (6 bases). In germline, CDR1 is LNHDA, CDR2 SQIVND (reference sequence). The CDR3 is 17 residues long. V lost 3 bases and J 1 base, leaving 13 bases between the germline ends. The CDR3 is CASSIAGVVSGANVLTF. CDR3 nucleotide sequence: TGTGCCAGTAGTATTGCAGGGGTGGTATCTGGGGCCAACGTCCTGACTTTC.

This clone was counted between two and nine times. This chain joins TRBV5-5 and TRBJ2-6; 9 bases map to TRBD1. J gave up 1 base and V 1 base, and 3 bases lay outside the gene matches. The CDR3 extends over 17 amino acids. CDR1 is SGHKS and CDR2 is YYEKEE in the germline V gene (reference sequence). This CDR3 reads CASSLQGQGSGANVLTF. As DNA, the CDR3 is TGTGCCAGCAGCTTGCAGGGACAGGGATCTGGGGCCAACGTCCTGACTTTC.

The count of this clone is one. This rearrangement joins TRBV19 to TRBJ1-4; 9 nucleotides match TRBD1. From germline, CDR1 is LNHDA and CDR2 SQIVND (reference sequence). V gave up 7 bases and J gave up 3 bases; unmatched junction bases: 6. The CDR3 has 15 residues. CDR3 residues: CASNLQGAANEKLFF. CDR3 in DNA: TGTGCCAGTAACCTACAGGGGGCAGCTAATGAAAAACTGTTTTTT.

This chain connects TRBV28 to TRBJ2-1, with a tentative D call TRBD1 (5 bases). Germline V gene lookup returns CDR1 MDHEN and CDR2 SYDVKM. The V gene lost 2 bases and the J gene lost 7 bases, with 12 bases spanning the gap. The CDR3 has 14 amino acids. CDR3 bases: TGTGCCAGCAGTTTAGGTCAGGCAGGGAATGAGCAGTTCTTC. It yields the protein CASSLGQAGNEQFF.

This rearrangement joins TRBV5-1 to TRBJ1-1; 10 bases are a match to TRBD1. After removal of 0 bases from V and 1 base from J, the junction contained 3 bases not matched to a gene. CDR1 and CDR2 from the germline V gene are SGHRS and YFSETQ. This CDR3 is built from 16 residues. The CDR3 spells CASSLVGDRGNTEAFF. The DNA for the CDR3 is TGCGCCAGCAGCTTGGTGGGGGACAGGGGGAACACTGAAGCTTTCTTT. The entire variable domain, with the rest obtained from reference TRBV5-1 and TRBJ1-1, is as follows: KAGVTQTPRYLIKTRGQQVTLSCSPISGHRSVSWYQQTPGQGLQFLFEYFSETQRNKGNFPGRFSGRQFSNSRSEMNVSTLELGDSALYLCASSLVGDRGNTEAFFGQGTRLTVV.

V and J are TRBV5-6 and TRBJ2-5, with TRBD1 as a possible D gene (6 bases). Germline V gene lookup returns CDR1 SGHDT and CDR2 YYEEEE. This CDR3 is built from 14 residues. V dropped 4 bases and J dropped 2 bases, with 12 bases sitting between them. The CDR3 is CASSKGVRQETQYF. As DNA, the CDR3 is TGTGCCAGCAGCAAGGGGGTCAGGCAAGAGACCCAGTACTTC.

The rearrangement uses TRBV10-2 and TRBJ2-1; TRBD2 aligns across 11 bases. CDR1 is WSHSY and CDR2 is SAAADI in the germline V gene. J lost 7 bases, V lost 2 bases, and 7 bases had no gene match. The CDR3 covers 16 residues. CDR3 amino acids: CASSEVTSGTLNEQFF. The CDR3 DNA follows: TGCGCCAGCAGTGAGGTGACTAGCGGGACACTTAATGAGCAGTTCTTC.

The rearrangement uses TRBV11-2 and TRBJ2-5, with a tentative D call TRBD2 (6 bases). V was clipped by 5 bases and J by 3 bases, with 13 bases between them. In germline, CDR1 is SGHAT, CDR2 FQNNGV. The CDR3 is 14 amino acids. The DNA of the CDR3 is TGTGCCAGCAGCCCCCAGGGACTGAAAGAGACCCAGTACTTC. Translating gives CASSPQGLKETQYF.